This T cell receptor beta chain was recovered during a study of T cells in Graves' hyperthyroidism and ophthalmopathy. Researchers amplified the TCR beta CDR3 regions from RNA transcripts. The HTBI primer set served for first-round RT-PCR of the TCR CDR3. TCRdb itself ran the multiplex PCR reads through MiXCR, one entry per CDR3 protein. The table shows 280,000 or so distinct CDR3 sequences, with about 25% occurring only once. CDR1 SGHAT and CDR2 FQNNGV come from the germline V gene. The CDR3 has 17 amino acids. The ends lost 3 bases at V and 5 bases at J; junction bases unmatched: 11. The clonotype originates from a man aged 35 to 55 with Graves' hyperthyroidism that later progressed to Graves' ophthalmopathy. The chain recombines TRBV11-2 with TRBJ2-7; 12 bases fit TRBD1. The sequenced sample consisted of blood. CDR3 in DNA: TGTGCCAGCAGCTTGGGGCCCAAGGGACAGGGGGCCCACGAGCAGTACTTC. The encoded protein is CASSLGPKGQGAHEQYF.